This TCR beta chain was captured by sequencing in a study of T cells in Graves' hyperthyroidism and ophthalmopathy (dated by TCRdb to between 2018 and 2021). Some background on the complete study: Peripheral blood samples were taken at initial diagnosis, before any treatment was given. TCR V-J signatures able to tell the groups apart were searched for in a discovery cohort of about a hundred patients, of whom roughly 42 had Graves' ophthalmopathy and 57 had stable Graves' hyperthyroidism. Prospective prediction of ophthalmopathy was tested in an independent validation cohort of about 19 hyperthyroidism patients and 15 to 17 patients who later progressed to ophthalmopathy. For training and testing, the approximately 97 patients in the discovery cohort were randomly divided in a 7:3 ratio. In addition, the study compared T-cell repertoires in thyroid tissue and in blood from roughly 6 Graves' hyperthyroidism patients. Once sampling was done, hyperthyroidism patients were given methimazole at a starting dose of 30 mg daily, whereas ophthalmopathy patients were given high-dose intravenous methylprednisolone. According to the paper, TCR Vbeta CDR3 sequencing was carried out on about 140 peripheral blood samples, which came from around 43 ophthalmopathy, some 73 hyperthyroidism and 17 progressor patients. General study outcomes and caveats: Most expanded thyroid clonotypes (frequency above 0.001) were also detected in blood, a finding suggesting that blood repertoires may reflect thyroid immune responses. In validation, progression to ophthalmopathy was predicted by the model with 65% to 71% sensitivity and just over 72% specificity, a median of about 6.4 months before onset. A 13 V-J signature model separated ophthalmopathy from stable hyperthyroidism, with 87.88% sensitivity and 81% to 83% specificity in cross-validation and 80%/75% in testing. No statistical method was used to fix the sample size in advance, and group allocation was not hidden from the investigators.

Amplification of TCR beta CDR3 regions was carried out from RNA transcripts. A first-round RT-PCR of the TCR CDR3 used the HTBI primer set with the Qiagen OneStep RT-PCR kit. A second multiplex PCR round built the libraries, followed by size selection and purification. Paired-end sequencing of the libraries was performed with 100 bp reads on an Illumina HiSeq2000. As for how the authors treated the data: SOAPnuke was used to process the raw data, throwing out any read that contained adapters or uncalled bases, had a mean Phred below 15, or lacked an exact constant-primer or identifier match. High-quality paired reads were merged with COPE v1.2.5, and unique nucleotide sequences were defined as clonotypes. Clonotypes were aligned to IMGT TRBV, TRBD and TRBJ reference segments using MiTCR v1.1. The analysis included only V-J combinations with a frequency above 0.0001, which together covered roughly 99% of the repertoires. A TCS score was defined as the ratio between F50 (clonal expansion) and ExV (chaos), using BLOSUM62-based TCRdist between CDR3 peptides within each V-J. Welch's t-statistics and random forest reduced just over 500 V-J features to under 15, which were used in a naive Bayes classifier (R e1071). TCRdb reanalyzed the raw reads on its own, using fastp at Q25 for trimming and MiXCR for clone calling, and kept in-frame beta chains. One record per CDR3 amino acid sequence lists the most common genes and DNA. For this entry, the V and J calls and clone size follow TCRdb and not the study's own pipeline. This sample holds more than 450,000 distinct CDR3 sequences; just under 20% were observed only once. Jointly, the top ten make up 40% to 50% of the sample.

From a lookup of the germline V gene, CDR1 and CDR2 are MNHEY and SVGAGI. The CDR3 numbers 15 residues from cysteine through phenylalanine. The entry retains the CDR3 DNA only, 45 bases that are in frame from base 1. V lost 6 bases and J lost 4 bases; the stretch between them is 15 bases long. In the ophthalmopathy patients, disease was moderately to severely active, with a Clinical Activity Score of 3 or more, a NOSPECS grade of 4 or more, and a duration of less than 3 months. Any patient with an uncontrolled infection, another autoimmune disease, pregnancy or lactation was excluded. Diagnoses were based on clinical symptoms, serum thyroxine and TRAb, thyroid ultrasound and orbital computed tomography. PBMCs were separated from under 12 ml of fresh peripheral blood using Ficoll-Paque density gradient centrifugation. Trizol reagent was used to extract total RNA, and RNA quality was then checked on an Agilent 2100 Bioanalyzer.

A remark on this clonotype: This receptor's antigen is unknown. Within one base of it there is no much larger clone, and no base qualities were kept.

The material sequenced was blood. This clonotype originated in a man aged 40-49 years with Graves' ophthalmopathy. The sequence joins TRBV6-5 to TRBJ2-2; the D gene cannot be named for sure. The DNA reads as follows: TGTGCCAGCAGCTACCCTGCCGGTATCACCGGGGAGCTGTTTTTT. The translation is CASSYPAGITGELFF.